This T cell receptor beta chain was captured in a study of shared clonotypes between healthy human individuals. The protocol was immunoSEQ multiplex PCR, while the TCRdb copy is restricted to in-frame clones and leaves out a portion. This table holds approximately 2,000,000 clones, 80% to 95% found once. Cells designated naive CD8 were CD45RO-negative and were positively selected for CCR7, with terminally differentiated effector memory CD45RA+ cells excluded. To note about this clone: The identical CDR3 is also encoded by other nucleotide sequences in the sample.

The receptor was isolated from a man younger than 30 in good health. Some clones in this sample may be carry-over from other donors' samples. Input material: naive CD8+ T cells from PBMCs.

The CDR3 DNA is TGTGCCAGCAGCGTAGCAGGGTCGAGCAATGAAAAACTGTTTTTT. Protein product: CASSVAGSSNEKLFF. The chain is built from TRBV9 and TRBJ1-4, with D tentatively TRBD1 (5 bases). CDR3 size: 15 residues. Trimming left V 0 bases short and J 5 bases short, with 11 bases between. Germline values: CDR1 SGDLS, CDR2 YYNGEE.